This T cell receptor beta chain was identified in a study of shared clonotypes between healthy human individuals. Here immunoSEQ multiplex PCR was the method, and the copy in TCRdb shows in-frame clones only, minus some. The sample records approximately 2,300,000 clones, less than 95% being singletons. This CDR3 has 12 amino acids. CDR1 SGHTA and CDR2 FQGNSA come from the germline V gene. Trimming removed 3 bases at V and 7 bases at J, with 6 bases between. This chain uses TRBV7-2 with TRBJ2-2; D may match TRBD1 or TRBD2 (5 bases each). Sequencing was performed on naive CD4+ T cells from PBMCs. Specified subset: CD45RA+ positively selected. The receptor was derived from a man between 18 and 29 years old in good health. Some clones in this sample may be carry-over from other donors' samples. CDR3 sequence (DNA): TGTGCCAGCAGCTTGGGGGTCGGGGAGCTGTTTTTT. Its protein is CASSLGVGELFF.